Each of the 22 T cell receptor beta chains below was sequenced from the same sample in a study of vaccination effects on CD4 cells after COVID-19 (dated by TCRdb to between 2021 and 2024). The ViraFEST assay stimulated PBMC with viral peptide pools and then used TCR sequencing to identify antigen-specific CD4+ T cell clonotypes by expansion. After more than 9 days of culture, CD4+ T cells were isolated with the EasySep CD4+ T cell isolation kit. Convalescent patients had PCR-confirmed SARS-CoV-2 infection between March and December 2020, before Alpha, Beta and Delta variants emerged in the United States. Which antigens these TCRs recognize remains unknown. Libraries were prepared through the immunoSEQ multiplex PCR assay. TCRdb limited this immuneACCESS table to in-frame rearrangements with V and J called. A share of clones is missing; checked studies link under half to unresolved V genes, and the rest is unexplained. The sample data list about 70,000 clones, and 60% to 75% of these were observed just once. The ten largest clones represent 5% of the sample.

Here the sequenced sample was CD4+ T cells from PBMCs cultured with HIV peptides, taken before COVID-19 vaccination. This specimen's cell subset or site label, interpreted: HIV-1 Nef peptide pool negative control/reference culture. These receptors were taken from a human donor who had a prior SARS-CoV-2 infection.

The gene calls are TRBV6-2 or TRBV6-3 and TRBJ2-2, with D tentatively TRBD2 (6 bases). The CDR3 is 16 residues long. CDR1 is MNHEY and CDR2 is SVGEGT in the germline V gene. V gave up 5 bases and J gave up 8 bases, with 21 bases separating them. The CDR3 sequence: CASSPAATRAAGELFF. The DNA for the CDR3 is TGTGCCAGCAGTCCCGCCGCGACTAGAGCCGCTGGGGAGCTGTTTTTT.

J is TRBJ1-1 and V is TRBV18; D remains ambiguous. V was pared by 6 bases and J by 7 bases, with 9 bases between. The germline gives CDR1 KGHSH, CDR2 LQKENI. This CDR3 contains 11 residues. The CDR3 bases are TGTGCCAGCTCGCGGGATCTTGAAGCTTTCTTT. It yields the protein CASSRDLEAFF.

V and J are TRBV16 and TRBJ2-3; 8 nucleotides match TRBD1. The CDR3 covers 14 residues. Germline V CDR1 and CDR2: KGHSY, FQNENV. The V segment lost 4 bases and the J segment 5 bases; nucleotides outside the gene matches: 5. The DNA for the CDR3 is TGTGCCAGCAGCCGACAGGGGCAAAAAGATACGCAGTATTTT. Encoded protein: CASSRQGQKDTQYF.

This chain uses TRBV7-2 with TRBJ2-3; perhaps D is TRBD1 or TRBD2 (5 bases each). Germline loops: CDR1 SGHTA, CDR2 FQGNSA. The CDR3 totals 14 residues. With 7 bases removed from V and 1 base from J, the gap between germline ends came to 12 bases. The CDR3 DNA reads as TGTGCCAGCATCTTGGGACCCCGCACAGATACGCAGTATTTT. This translates into CASILGPRTDTQYF.

The V and J genes are TRBV18 and TRBJ2-7; D is perhaps TRBD2 (6 bases). Germline V gene sequence: CDR1 KGHSH, CDR2 LQKENI. V was trimmed by 3 bases and J by 3 bases, leaving 15 bases between them. The CDR3 is made up of 15 amino acids. CDR3 sequence (DNA): TGTGCCAGCTCACCGTCCCGGGACTTTTTCTACGAGCAGTACTTC. The encoded protein is CASSPSRDFFYEQYF.

This chain links TRBV4-2 with TRBJ2-2; tentatively, D is TRBD1 (6 bases). Germline V CDR1 and CDR2: LGHNA, YNFKEQ. V lost 1 base to trimming and J lost 7 bases, with 10 bases between them. CDR3 length equals 14 residues. The CDR3: CASSQGEGDGELFF. The CDR3 nucleotides are TGTGCCAGCAGCCAAGGAGAGGGGGACGGGGAGCTGTTTTTT.

The chain uses TRBV3-1 (or the pseudogene TRBV3-2) and TRBJ2-3; D remains unclear. The V gene lost 2 bases and the J gene lost 1 base, with 4 bases spanning the gap. The CDR3 sequence is 13 residues long. The V gene's germline CDR1 is LGHDT and CDR2 YNNKEL (reference sequence). CDR3 sequence (DNA): TGTGCCAGCAGCCAAAGGGGCACAGATACGCAGTATTTT. Its protein product is CASSQRGTDTQYF.

The chain carries TRBV24-1 and TRBJ2-5; no clear D. The CDR3 consists of 13 residues. From germline, CDR1 is KGHDR and CDR2 SFDVKD. V was cut by 0 bases and J by 8 bases, with 9 bases left in between. CDR3 amino acids: CATSDLETTTQYF. DNA of the CDR3: TGTGCCACCAGTGATTTGGAGACCACCACCCAGTACTTC.

This clone was seen a handful of times. The V gene is TRBV11-3, the J gene TRBJ1-6; tentative D call: TRBD1 (5 bases). V was trimmed by 5 bases and J by 4 bases, leaving 12 bases between them. CDR3 length: 15 residues. Germline assignment: CDR1 SGHNT and CDR2 YENEEA. The CDR3 sequence is CASSAQDSYNSPLHF. The CDR3 nucleotides are TGTGCCAGCAGCGCCCAAGACAGTTATAATTCACCCCTCCACTTT.

The chain couples TRBV19 to TRBJ2-1; 15 nucleotides line up with TRBD2. After removal of 4 bases from V and 8 bases from J, the junction contained 21 bases not matched to a gene. Germline V gives CDR1 LNHDA, CDR2 SQIVND (reference sequence). The CDR3 sequence is 21 residues long. The CDR3 coding sequence is TGTGCCAGTAGTACCTACCCGGGACTAGCGGGGGGTCCCTGGGGAATCGATGAGCAGTTCTTC. Amino acid sequence: CASSTYPGLAGGPWGIDEQFF.

V and J are TRBV11-1 and TRBJ1-6; 8 bases fit TRBD1. J was trimmed by 10 bases and V by 5 bases; bases with no gene match: 4. The CDR3 has 13 amino acids. CDR1 and CDR2 from the germline V gene are SGHAT and FQDESV (reference sequence). The CDR3 DNA reads TGTGCCAGCAGCCCGGACAGGGCATCACCCCTCCACTTT. Amino acids: CASSPDRASPLHF.

The chain joins TRBV28 to TRBJ1-2; D gene ambiguous. CDR1 is MDHEN and CDR2 is SYDVKM in the germline V gene. This CDR3 comprises 13 residues. Trimming left V 8 bases short and J 8 bases short, with 18 bases between. CDR3 sequence: CASQAHNTKGYTF. CDR3 DNA: TGTGCCAGCCAGGCCCATAACACCAAAGGCTACACCTTC.

J is TRBJ1-2 and V is TRBV6-6, with D hard to call. Trimming cost V 0 bases and J 13 bases, with 12 bases left between them. CDR3 length: 12 residues. CDR1 is MNHNY and CDR2 is SVGAGI in the germline V gene (reference sequence). CDR3 in DNA: TGTGCCAGCAGTTACTCAGAGGGTTCAGGCACCTTC. It translates to CASSYSEGSGTF.

The rearrangement joins TRBV7-3 to TRBJ2-2; the D gene is possibly TRBD2 (5 bases). The CDR3 runs 14 residues. Trimming shortened V by 5 bases and J by 5 bases, and 12 bases separated the two germline ends. Germline-derived CDR1 and CDR2 are SGHTA and FQGTGA. CDR3 nucleotide sequence: TGTGCCAGCAGCCCCCCGGGGAGTACCGGGGAGCTGTTTTTT. Amino acid sequence: CASSPPGSTGELFF.

The chain is built from TRBV15 and TRBJ1-3; D unclear. Germline loops: CDR1 LNHNV, CDR2 YYDKDF (reference sequence). CDR3 size: 16 residues. Trimming shortened V by 1 base and J by 4 bases, and 14 bases separated the two germline ends. The CDR3 loop reads CATSRAKMVRGNTIYF. In DNA, the CDR3 is TGTGCCACCAGCAGAGCAAAAATGGTTCGAGGAAACACCATATATTTT. Filled out from reference TRBV15 and TRBJ1-3, the complete variable domain reads DAMVIQNPRYQVTQFGKPVTLSCSQTLNHNVMYWYQQKSSQAPKLLFHYYDKDFNNEADTPDNFQSRRPNTSFCFLDIRSPGLGDTAMYLCATSRAKMVRGNTIYFGEGSWLTVV.

This rearrangement joins TRBV19 to TRBJ1-2; 8 bases match TRBD1. J was trimmed by 5 bases and V by 3 bases; bases with no gene match: 5. Per the germline V gene, CDR1 is LNHDA and CDR2 is SQIVND (reference sequence). This CDR3 is built from 14 residues. CDR3 DNA: TGTGCCAGTAGTATCAGGGGGCAGTGGTATGGCTACACCTTC. It is translated as CASSIRGQWYGYTF.

V and J are TRBV30 and TRBJ2-2; D gene uncertain. The CDR3 totals 14 residues. Deletions cut 5 bases from V and 6 bases from J, with 16 bases between. Germline values: CDR1 GTSNPN, CDR2 SVGIG (reference sequence). CDR3 in amino acids: CAWSRNRVSGELFF. CDR3 nucleotides: TGTGCCTGGTCTCGAAATAGGGTGTCCGGGGAGCTGTTTTTT.

V gene TRBV6-5 combines with J gene TRBJ1-1, with D possibly TRBD1 on 5 matching bases. Germline CDR1 reads MNHEY; CDR2 reads SVGAGI. The CDR3 has 12 residues. V lost 8 bases and J lost 5, with 12 bases in between. The CDR3 here is CASSFGGTEAFF. Here the CDR3 DNA reads TGTGCCAGCTCCTTCGGGGGAACTGAAGCTTTCTTT.

This chain joins TRBV6-5 and TRBJ1-1; possible D gene TRBD1, 5 bases. Germline CDR1 MNHEY, CDR2 SVGAGI. The CDR3 extends over 14 amino acids. V lost 5 bases to trimming and J lost 1 base, with 11 bases between them. CDR3 sequence (DNA): TGTGCCAGCAGTCCGGGACTTACGAACACTGAAGCTTTCTTT. Translated, it gives CASSPGLTNTEAFF.

The V and J genes are TRBV30 and TRBJ1-1, with 7 bases fitting TRBD1. J gave up 5 bases and V 1 base, and 1 base lay outside the gene matches. Looked up from germline, CDR1 is GTSNPN and CDR2 is SVGIG (reference sequence). This CDR3 is built from 12 residues. The CDR3 reads CAWSATGTEAFF. Here the CDR3 DNA reads TGTGCCTGGAGTGCGACAGGGACTGAAGCTTTCTTT.

V usage is TRBV9 and J usage is TRBJ1-1, with 10 bases identical to TRBD1. V gave up 4 bases and J gave up 5 bases; unmatched junction bases: 8. The CDR3 has 15 residues. Germline V gene sequence: CDR1 SGDLS, CDR2 YYNGEE. The CDR3 sequence is CASSPQTGGMTEAFF. CDR3 in DNA: TGTGCCAGCAGCCCGCAGACAGGGGGCATGACTGAAGCTTTCTTT.

The chain carries TRBV20-1 and TRBJ2-3; 8 nucleotides agree with TRBD2. V lost 3 bases and J lost 4; bases outside the gene matches: 9. The germline V gene has CDR1 DFQATT and CDR2 SNEGSKA (reference sequence). This CDR3 has 15 residues. The CDR3, as DNA: TGCAGTGCTAGTGGCGCGGGAGGCGCGCCAGATACGCAGTATTTT. It encodes CSASGAGGAPDTQYF.